The next 23 T cell receptor beta chains were all read from a single sample in a study of cytotoxic CD8 clonotypes in ibrutinib-treated CLL. Assay: immunoSEQ multiplex PCR; the TCRdb copy retains only in-frame clones and omits some. The sample lists roughly 42,000 clones, 60% to 70% seen once, with approximately 21% in the top ten. Sample: PBMCs, taken after 24 months of ibrutinib treatment. These receptors were collected from a human donor with chronic lymphocytic leukemia.

The chain uses TRBV4-1 and TRBJ2-2; TRBD2 might be the D (5 bases). V lost 2 bases to trimming and J lost 1 base, with 8 bases between them. Germline values: CDR1 MGHRA, CDR2 YSYEKL. The CDR3 length is 15 residues. The CDR3 DNA reads as TGCGCCAGCAGCCAACGGGGTCTGAACACCGGGGAGCTGTTTTTT. Protein product: CASSQRGLNTGELFF.

This chain connects TRBV5-1 to TRBJ1-2; D not certain. The germline V and J ends were trimmed by 0 bases and 2 bases, with 5 bases remaining between them. The CDR3 totals 13 residues. Germline assignment: CDR1 SGHRS and CDR2 YFSETQ. DNA for the CDR3: TGCGCCAGCAGCTTGGTGGGAAACTATGGCTACACCTTC. Residues: CASSLVGNYGYTF.

This clone was detected once. The chain uses TRBV18 and TRBJ1-2, with 9 bases lining up with TRBD1. The trim removed 3 bases at V and 8 bases at J, leaving 16 bases unmatched. This CDR3 comprises 17 residues. In germline, CDR1 is KGHSH, CDR2 LQKENI. The CDR3 loop is CASSPDRDRAPTRGYTF. The CDR3 region has the DNA TGTGCCAGCTCACCCGACCGGGACAGGGCCCCCACTAGGGGCTACACCTTC. Complete variable domain (other parts from reference TRBV18 and TRBJ1-2): NAGVMQNPRHLVRRRGQEARLRCSPMKGHSHVYWYRQLPEEGLKFMVYLQKENIIDESGMPKERFSAEFPKEGPSILRIQQVVRGDSAAYFCASSPDRDRAPTRGYTFGSGTRLTVV.

The chain carries TRBV27 and TRBJ1-5, with TRBD1 matching over 10 bases. Germline V gene sequence: CDR1 MNHEY, CDR2 SMNVEV (reference sequence). The CDR3 has 17 amino acids. V lost 5 bases to trimming and J lost 1 base; unmatched junction nucleotides: 8. CDR3 nucleotides: TGTGCCAGCAGTCACCATAGGACAGGGGGAAGCAATCAGCCCCAGCATTTT. Translated, it gives CASSHHRTGGSNQPQHF.

This clone was counted only a few times. V is TRBV15 and J is TRBJ2-7; 9 nucleotides match TRBD1. The germline gives CDR1 LNHNV, CDR2 YYDKDF (reference sequence). Trimming took 1 base from V and 6 from J; bases not matched to a gene: 7. This CDR3 comprises 15 residues. The CDR3 bases are TGTGCCACCAGCAGAGGCCGGGACAGGGTCTTCGAGCAGTACTTC. The encoded protein is CATSRGRDRVFEQYF.

The chain combines TRBV7-6 with TRBJ2-3, with D unclear. The V end lost 3 bases, the J end lost 0 bases, and 7 bases lay between the germline ends. CDR1 is SGHVS, CDR2 FNYEAQ, per germline. The CDR3 has 14 residues. The CDR3 region is CASSFGGSTDTQYF. The CDR3 DNA reads TGTGCCAGCAGCTTCGGCGGTAGCACAGATACGCAGTATTTT.

This rearrangement joins TRBV5-1 to TRBJ2-7, with 13 bases identical to TRBD2. CDR1 and CDR2 (germline): SGHRS, YFSETQ. The CDR3 has 16 amino acids. Trimming took 4 bases from V and 1 from J; bases not matched to a gene: 5. The CDR3 nucleotides are TGCGCCAGCAGCAAAACTAGCGGGAGGGAGTCCTACGAGCAGTACTTC. This encodes CASSKTSGRESYEQYF.

This clone was seen more than once but under ten times. CDR3 in amino acids: CASSPGSGLTEAFF. The CDR3 nucleotides are TGCGCCAGCAGCCCGGGGTCCGGGTTGACTGAAGCTTTCTTT. The chain uses TRBV5-1 and TRBJ1-1; D is uncertain. From germline, CDR1 is SGHRS and CDR2 YFSETQ. V was clipped by 4 bases and J by 5 bases, with 15 bases between them. This CDR3 has 14 amino acids. The full variable domain, completed using reference TRBV5-1 and TRBJ1-1, is KAGVTQTPRYLIKTRGQQVTLSCSPISGHRSVSWYQQTPGQGLQFLFEYFSETQRNKGNFPGRFSGRQFSNSRSEMNVSTLELGDSALYLCASSPGSGLTEAFFGQGTRLTVV.

This clone showed up just once. This chain uses TRBV6-6 with TRBJ2-5; D is perhaps TRBD1 (7 bases). The germline CDR1 and CDR2 sequences are MNHNY and SVGAGI (reference sequence). V lost 0 bases and J 1 base, leaving 12 bases between the germline ends. This CDR3 comprises 16 residues. CDR3 residues: CASSYSSRGVQETQYF. The CDR3 region has the DNA TGTGCCAGCAGTTACTCTTCCAGGGGGGTCCAAGAGACCCAGTACTTC.

This clone was observed a single time. This chain connects TRBV5-4 to TRBJ2-3, with D perhaps TRBD2 (6 bases). The germline V and J ends were trimmed by 3 bases and 2 bases, with 13 bases remaining between them. This CDR3 has 15 residues. Germline CDR1 is SGHNT and CDR2 is YYREEE (reference sequence). CDR3 coding DNA: TGTGCCAGCAGCTACACGGGAGATCCCACAGATACGCAGTATTTT. Translation: CASSYTGDPTDTQYF.

This chain links TRBV5-1 with TRBJ1-1; 9 bases agree with TRBD1. The CDR3 spans 15 residues. CDR1 is SGHRS, CDR2 YFSETQ, per germline. After removal of 4 bases from V and 2 bases from J, the junction contained 6 bases not matched to a gene. The CDR3, as DNA: TGCGCCAGCAGCATTACAGGGGGCCGAAACACTGAAGCTTTCTTT. This sequence encodes CASSITGGRNTEAFF.

The CDR3 nucleotides are TGTGCCAGCAGTGGGGCGGGAGGGTACGGGAATGAGCAGTTCTTC. Amino acid sequence: CASSGAGGYGNEQFF. This chain uses TRBV2 with TRBJ2-1; 9 bases match TRBD2. V shed 4 bases and J 7 bases; nucleotides not matched to a gene: 8. CDR1 and CDR2 from the germline V gene are SNHLY and FYNNEI. CDR3 size: 15 residues.

This chain uses TRBV30 with TRBJ2-3; the match to TRBD1 covers 8 bases. The CDR3 is made up of 15 amino acids. CDR1 GTSNPN and CDR2 SVGIG come from the germline V gene (reference sequence). V gave up 3 bases and J gave up 2 bases; unmatched junction bases: 7. The CDR3 DNA sequence: TGTGCCTGGAGGGGCGACAGGGGTAACACAGATACGCAGTATTTT. Translated: CAWRGDRGNTDTQYF.

The V and J genes are TRBV18 and TRBJ1-2; 7 bases fit TRBD1. The CDR3 runs to 15 residues. Germline trimming cut 6 bases from V and 4 bases from J; bases unmatched to any gene: 11. The germline CDR1 and CDR2 sequences are KGHSH and LQKENI. The CDR3 is CASSPRDSDFYGYTF. Written as DNA, the CDR3 is TGTGCCAGCTCGCCCCGGGACAGCGATTTCTATGGCTACACCTTC.

This clone turned up a few times. This sequence joins TRBV20-1 and TRBJ1-2; D remains unclear. The germline CDR1 and CDR2 sequences are DFQATT and SNEGSKA (reference sequence). V lost 6 bases and J 9 bases, leaving 11 bases between the germline ends. This CDR3 comprises 10 residues. The CDR3 here is CSASLGSYTF. CDR3 DNA: TGCAGTGCCTCGCTGGGGAGCTACACCTTC.

The J gene is TRBJ2-7, the V gene TRBV7-6, with D hard to call. Germline lookup yields CDR1 SGHVS and CDR2 FNYEAQ. The germline V and J ends were trimmed by 5 bases and 6 bases, with 17 bases remaining between them. This CDR3 spans 14 amino acids. The CDR3 nucleotides read TGTGCCAGCAGCCCCCGAGGCTTGCTTGGCGAGCAGTACTTC. Translation: CASSPRGLLGEQYF.

The rearrangement uses TRBV29-1 and TRBJ2-4; TRBD1 is a possible D gene (5 bases). The CDR3 is 13 residues long. Trimming took off 7 bases at V and 5 bases at J, with 15 bases between the two ends. Germline CDR1 reads SQVTM; CDR2 reads ANQGSEA. CDR3 in DNA: TGCAGCGCTGATGGTGGGGCACAAAACATTCAGTACTTC. Its translation is CSADGGAQNIQYF.

This chain uses TRBV11-2 with TRBJ1-1; 7 nucleotides line up with TRBD1. Germline V gene data show CDR1 as SGHAT and CDR2 as FQNNGV. CDR3 size: 16 residues. J lost 1 base, V lost 3 bases, and 8 bases had no gene match. CDR3 amino acids: CASSFTGQVGNTEAFF. In DNA form, the CDR3 reads TGTGCCAGCAGCTTCACCGGACAGGTCGGGAACACTGAAGCTTTCTTT. Together with reference TRBV11-2 and TRBJ1-1, the CDR3 gives the full variable domain: EAGVAQSPRYKIIEKRQSVAFWCNPISGHATLYWYQQILGQGPKLLIQFQNNGVVDDSQLPKDRFSAERLKGVDSTLKIQPAKLEDSAVYLCASSFTGQVGNTEAFFGQGTRLTVV.

The chain recombines TRBV12-5 with TRBJ1-5; no clear D gene. The V end lost 6 bases, the J end lost 4 bases, and 16 bases lay between the germline ends. Germline V gives CDR1 LGHNT, CDR2 FRNRAP. The CDR3 sequence is 15 residues long. DNA of the CDR3: TGTGCTAGTGGGACGGGGAACCTTGAAAATCAGCCCCAGCATTTT. Its protein product is CASGTGNLENQPQHF.

The chain couples TRBV7-9 to TRBJ2-3; D remains ambiguous. CDR1 is SEHNR, CDR2 FQNEAQ, per germline (reference sequence). This CDR3 comprises 13 residues. Trimming cost V 8 bases and J 0 bases, with 9 bases left between them. CDR3 bases: TGTGCCAGCGGGGTACCTAGCACAGATACGCAGTATTTT. This gives the protein CASGVPSTDTQYF.

The chain is built from TRBV2 and TRBJ2-5, with 10 nucleotides matching TRBD2. CDR3 length equals 15 residues. Looked up from germline, CDR1 is SNHLY and CDR2 is FYNNEI. V was pared by 6 bases and J by 1 base, with 5 bases of the junction left unmatched. The CDR3 DNA is TGTGCCAGCAGACTAAGACTAGCGGGCCAAGAGACCCAGTACTTC. Translation: CASRLRLAGQETQYF.

This clone was seen a handful of times. V and J are TRBV4-1 and TRBJ2-1; 11 nucleotides align to TRBD2. The CDR3 is 16 residues long. In germline, CDR1 is MGHRA, CDR2 YSYEKL. Trimming at V came to 3 bases and at J to 7 bases, leaving 8 bases not matched to a gene. CDR3 bases: TGCGCCAGCAGCCACTTCACTAGCGGGAGTAGGAATGAGCAGTTCTTC. The encoded protein is CASSHFTSGSRNEQFF.

The chain employs TRBV5-1 and TRBJ1-4; weak D call: TRBD1 (5 bases). The germline gives CDR1 SGHRS, CDR2 YFSETQ. The germline V and J ends were trimmed by 0 bases and 8 bases, with 14 bases remaining between them. The CDR3 runs to 15 residues. The CDR3 protein is CASSLDVGKGEKLFF. The CDR3, as DNA: TGCGCCAGCAGCTTGGACGTGGGGAAGGGGGAAAAACTGTTTTTT.